Included here is one TCR beta chain sequence, with context. Its recognized antigen is unknown. Base qualities were left out, and no much larger clone turns up one base away. A second Seattle source provided samples from volunteer blood donors who had recovered from COVID-19. Collaborating institutions collected whole blood in K2EDTA tubes following their own protocols. For TCRbeta analysis, collaborators shipped samples as frozen whole blood, isolated PBMCs, or DNA extracted from either of those sample types. The data derive from a study of blood T cell repertoires in COVID-19 (dated by TCRdb to the early 2020s). About the investigation overall: Samples covering the acute and convalescent phases of COVID-19 were provided by collaborators in the United States, Italy and Spain. The prospective study material was composed of cDNA or gDNA derived from T cells, B-cell-depleted T cells, or PBMCs. Deeply sampled blood TCRbeta repertoires from subjects exposed to, actively infected with, or recovered from COVID-19 were included in the dataset. The repertoires were released in a freely available public database meant as a resource for research on the immune response to SARS-CoV-2. Samples came from the ongoing ImmuneRACE study (first 160 participants) plus 1,254 subjects from 6 global collaborators. The sample metadata nearly always contained a de-identified subject ID, COVID-19 status, age in years and sex. Where available, HLA class I and class II types were taken from metadata supplied by the sample provider and were not determined by assay-based typing. The study at large found these results: Clinical and demographic metadata were provided uncurated, with the amount varying by source and participant.

Deletion took 0 bases off V and 10 bases off J, with a span of 23 bases between the germline ends. CDR1 and CDR2 were assigned from the germline V gene (reference sequence) as SGHNT and YYREEE. Inclusive of the bounding cysteine and phenylalanine, the CDR3 is 17 residues long. Solely the CDR3 DNA is kept, with 51 bases framed from the first base. TCRbeta CDR3 regions were amplified from genomic DNA using the immunoSEQ Assay, a bias-controlled multiplex PCR. The original methods were these. Within the assay, amplification of reference gene primers was used to estimate how many nucleated cells each sample contained. To quantify the absolute abundance of each unique TCRbeta CDR3 rearrangement, sequence reads were collapsed and filtered. For each sample, productive Simpson clonality was calculated as the square root of Simpson's diversity index over productive rearrangements. TCRdb provides this immuneACCESS table in a form limited to in-frame rearrangements. Some clones are lacking; in checked studies, under half of them reflect an unresolved V gene, and why the rest are absent is not known. That table gives V, J and clone size, and the DNA gave D and trimming. Within this sample are approximately 240,000 clones, with approximately 84% of them counted one time only. The ten largest make up 2.9% of the sample.

The receptor was derived from a man aged 45 to 65 who had recovered from COVID-19. The chain was built from TRBV5-4 and TRBJ2-1; 6 matching bases give a weak D call of TRBD2. Sequencing input: peripheral blood. The sequenced DNA: TGTGCCAGCAGCTTGGGGCGGGTAGCGGCCGCCGCAGGGGAGCAGTTCTTC. This translates into CASSLGRVAAAAGEQFF.